One sample yielded the 19 T cell receptor beta chains listed below, sequenced in a study of identical twins. TCRdb reprocessed the 5' RACE reads via MiXCR and lists one record per CDR3 protein. The table includes 500,000 or so distinct CDR3 sequences, approximately 14% detected once. These data are also associated with another study on yellow fever vaccine responses in identical twins.

Sequenced: CD4+ T cells sorted from blood. Receptors originate from a woman under 30 in good health.

This clonotype appeared a few times. The chain couples TRBV5-1 to TRBJ2-1, with TRBD2 matching 10 bases. Per the germline V gene, CDR1 is SGHRS and CDR2 is YFSETQ. The CDR3 has 16 residues. V lost 2 bases and J lost 5; bases outside the gene matches: 7. The CDR3 region has the DNA TGCGCCAGCAGCTTCGGTCTCGGACTAGCGGACAATGAGCAGTTCTTC. The encoded protein is CASSFGLGLADNEQFF.

This clonotype was seen more than once but under ten times. DNA for the CDR3: TGCAGTGCTAGTTTCGCAGGGTATGGCTACACCTTC. This encodes CSASFAGYGYTF. J is TRBJ1-2 and V is TRBV20-1; tentatively, D is TRBD1 (5 bases). CDR3 size: 12 residues. CDR1 is DFQATT and CDR2 is SNEGSKA in the germline V gene (reference sequence). Trimming left V 3 bases short and J 5 bases short, with 10 bases between.

This clonotype was seen more than once but under ten times. The rearrangement links TRBV3-1 to TRBJ2-7; D not resolved. V was trimmed by 1 base and J by 6 bases, leaving 7 bases between them. CDR3 length: 12 residues. Germline V CDR1 and CDR2: LGHDT, YNNKEL (reference sequence). The CDR3 region has the DNA TGTGCCAGCAGCCAAGGGATCCTCGAGCAGTACTTC. This encodes CASSQGILEQYF.

Of note for this clonotype: One end of the junction varies from germline; a read error may be responsible. J is TRBJ2-7 and V is TRBV20-1, with TRBD2 identical over 9 bases. Germline-derived CDR1 and CDR2 are DFQATT and SNEGSKA (reference sequence). The length of the CDR3 is 12 residues. CDR3 coding DNA: TGCAGTGCTAGAAGGCGGGGGGGCAGTATGGACTTC. It is translated as CSARRRGGSMDF.

This clonotype was detected a few times. The V call is TRBV6-1, the J call TRBJ1-5; 11 nucleotides align to TRBD1. The CDR3 sequence is 18 residues long. Germline V gives CDR1 MNHNS, CDR2 SASEGT. The junction had 9 bases not matched to a gene; V was cut back by 4 bases and J by 1 base. Here the CDR3 DNA reads TGTGCCAGCAGTGCCCTCCGGACAGGGGGCACGAGCAATCAGCCCCAGCATTTT. Translated, it gives CASSALRTGGTSNQPQHF.

The V gene is TRBV12-5, the J gene TRBJ2-3; 7 bases map to TRBD2. The CDR3 has 15 residues. The germline CDR1 and CDR2 sequences are LGHNT and FRNRAP. The J segment lost 4 bases and the V segment lost 8 bases, leaving 12 bases of the junction unmatched. Written as DNA, the CDR3 is TGTGCTAGTTTGCTCGCGGGAGATCTCCCAGATACGCAGTATTTT. Its translation is CASLLAGDLPDTQYF.

With regard to this clonotype: One base away lies a much larger clone, so this may be a sequencing read error. The V gene is TRBV10-3, the J gene TRBJ2-7; D not certain. This CDR3 spans 12 amino acids. The germline V and J ends were trimmed by 2 bases and 7 bases, with 9 bases remaining between them. Germline CDR1 and CDR2: ENHRY and SYGVKD. CDR3 in DNA: TGTGCCATCAGTGAGCCCACGGAGGAGCAGTACTTC. As protein: CAISEPTEEQYF.

The CDR3 reads CASSQELLVPGELFF. The CDR3 DNA sequence: TGCGCCAGCAGCCAAGAACTTTTAGTCCCCGGGGAGCTGTTTTTT. This chain joins TRBV4-3 and TRBJ2-2, with D uncertain. The CDR3 sequence is 15 residues long. V lost 0 bases, J lost 6 bases, and 11 bases lay in between. Germline CDR1 and CDR2: LGHNA and YSLEER.

The gene calls are TRBV5-1 and TRBJ2-2; possibly TRBD2 for D (6 bases). Germline-derived CDR1 and CDR2 are SGHRS and YFSETQ. This CDR3 has 16 amino acids. With 6 bases removed from V and 0 bases from J, the gap between germline ends came to 15 bases. CDR3 sequence: CASTQLAVANTGELFF. CDR3 in DNA: TGCGCCAGCACTCAACTAGCAGTCGCGAACACCGGGGAGCTGTTTTTT.

V is TRBV3-1 and J is TRBJ2-7; D remains unclear. Germline values: CDR1 LGHDT, CDR2 YNNKEL (reference sequence). The CDR3 runs 14 residues. Between the trimmed V and J ends, which lost 1 base and 4 bases, there was a span of 11 bases. In nucleotides, the CDR3 is TGTGCCAGCAGCCAAGTGGACGGCTGGTACGAGCAGTACTTC. Residues: CASSQVDGWYEQYF.

This chain joins TRBV5-1 and TRBJ2-3; 10 bases agree with TRBD2. The CDR3 runs to 17 residues. Germline V gene lookup returns CDR1 SGHRS and CDR2 YFSETQ. V trimming: 0 bases; J trimming: 0 bases; junction bases outside the gene matches: 4. The chain's CDR3 is CASSLASGSYSTDTQYF. CDR3 coding DNA: TGCGCCAGCAGCTTGGCTAGCGGGAGTTACAGCACAGATACGCAGTATTTT.

The rearrangement joins TRBV28 to TRBJ2-5, with a weak D call TRBD1 (5 bases). The V gene's germline CDR1 is MDHEN and CDR2 SYDVKM. The CDR3 has 17 amino acids. The V gene lost 8 bases and the J gene lost 5 bases, with 27 bases spanning the gap. CDR3 nucleotides: TGTGCCAGCGGTACCCCGAGTATAGGCCAGGGTGGGGAGACCCAGTACTTC. This encodes CASGTPSIGQGGETQYF.

This chain connects TRBV6-1 to TRBJ2-3; 10 nucleotides line up with TRBD2. The germline CDR1 and CDR2 sequences are MNHNS and SASEGT. The J segment lost 2 bases and the V segment lost 7 bases, leaving 6 bases of the junction unmatched. The CDR3 has 15 amino acids. CDR3 sequence (DNA): TGTGCCAGCATAGCGGGGGGCTTATACACAGATACGCAGTATTTT. Its translation: CASIAGGLYTDTQYF.

The chain couples TRBV10-2 to TRBJ2-7, with D possibly TRBD1 on 6 matching bases. V was cut by 8 bases and J by 3 bases, with 14 bases left in between. The CDR3 consists of 13 residues. CDR1 and CDR2 (germline): WSHSY, SAAADI. DNA for the CDR3: TGCGCCAGCGGTGGGGGACACAACTACGAGCAGTACTTC. Its protein is CASGGGHNYEQYF.

This clonotype was seen a few times. The chain carries TRBV18 and TRBJ2-3; no clear D. V gave up 2 bases and J gave up 2 bases, with 17 bases separating them. CDR1 is KGHSH, CDR2 LQKENI, per germline. The CDR3 runs 17 residues. CDR3 residues: CASSPAKRGVDTDTQYF. The CDR3 nucleotides read TGTGCCAGCTCACCAGCGAAGAGAGGTGTTGACACAGATACGCAGTATTTT.

This clonotype was counted a few times. The V gene is TRBV14, the J gene TRBJ2-7, with 7 bases fitting TRBD1. The CDR3 loop spans 15 amino acids. V dropped 4 bases and J dropped 2; count of bases not matched to a gene: 8. Germline lookup yields CDR1 SGHDN and CDR2 FVKESK. CDR3 residues: CASSLNRGLTYEQYF. Here the CDR3 DNA reads TGTGCCAGCAGCCTTAACAGGGGATTAACCTACGAGCAGTACTTC.

The V call is TRBV3-1, the J call TRBJ2-1, with TRBD1 as a possible D gene (6 bases). The length of the CDR3 is 15 residues. Per the germline V gene, CDR1 is LGHDT and CDR2 is YNNKEL (reference sequence). Trimming pared 4 bases from V and 5 bases from J, leaving 15 bases between. The CDR3 loop reads CASSPGWQGHNEQFF. CDR3 nucleotides: TGTGCCAGCAGCCCGGGATGGCAGGGGCACAATGAGCAGTTCTTC.

At least ten counts were recorded for this clonotype. The CDR3 DNA follows: TGCAGCGTTGAAGGGGTAGGGAAGGGCTACGAGCAGTACTTC. This gives the protein CSVEGVGKGYEQYF. The chain combines TRBV29-1 with TRBJ2-7; D is ambiguous. CDR3 length equals 14 residues. The germline CDR1 and CDR2 sequences are SQVTM and ANQGSEA. The V end lost 1 base, the J end lost 3 bases, and 13 bases lay between the germline ends.

The chain employs TRBV7-2 and TRBJ2-1; D might be TRBD1 or TRBD2, each matching 5 bases. CDR3 length: 16 residues. V was trimmed by 8 bases and J by 0 bases, leaving 17 bases between them. Germline V gives CDR1 SGHTA, CDR2 FQGNSA. Here the CDR3 DNA reads TGTGCCAGCGCCCCCTCCGGGACGAGCTCCTACAATGAGCAGTTCTTC. It yields the protein CASAPSGTSSYNEQFF. The full variable domain, its missing parts supplied by reference TRBV7-2 and TRBJ2-1, is GAGVSQSPSNKVTEKGKDVELRCDPISGHTALYWYRQSLGQGLEFLIYFQGNSAPDKSGLPSDRFSAERTGGSVSTLTIQRTQQEDSAVYLCASAPSGTSSYNEQFFGPGTRLTVL.